Sequencing of this T cell receptor beta chain was carried out in a study of cytomegalovirus exposure and HLA in healthy donors (dated by TCRdb to the late 2010s). Regarding the research as a whole: The 500 to 700 repertoires of the first cohort and the roughly 120 validation repertoires were produced on the same platform, according to a later analysis. The study aimed to test whether cataloging public T cell receptors could reveal signatures of past pathogen exposure. Besides the first cohort of around 670 subjects, a separate validation cohort made up of over a hundred different subjects was used. To predict cytomegalovirus infection status, the study combined high-throughput TCR immunosequencing, statistical association of individual TCRs with disease status, and machine learning.

The donors were included in the validation cohort of 120 subjects, a group kept apart from the roughly 670-subject first cohort. The CDR3, from cysteine to phenylalanine, totals 11 residues. CDR3 DNA is the only sequence kept; it has 33 bases, read in frame from the first base. CDR1 is given as MDHEN and CDR2 as SYDVKM, both from the germline V gene. V sheds 8 bases and J sheds 14 bases, leaving 18 bases between their ends. General conclusions and limits of the study: In vitro tests confirmed that a few of the cytomegalovirus-associated TCR beta chains recognize cytomegalovirus antigens. The authors suggested that the approach could potentially be generalized to other disease states and immunological phenotypes. A later analysis lacked HLA typing for the validation cohort, so it scored co-occurrence in that cohort across all 110 or so repertoires. Most TCR sequences were observed very rarely across donors, whereas some public TCRs were present in many individuals. The study listed approximately 150 TCR beta chains as associated with cytomegalovirus. Cytomegalovirus status was reported to be diagnosed by the classifier with high specificity and sensitivity in both the original and validation cohorts. In a later analysis, TCRs clustered in the first cohort were found to also tend to co-occur in the 110 or so validation repertoires, with approximately 93% of cluster scores above 0.

Library preparation used the immunoSEQ multiplex PCR assay. Per the authors' processing: A statistical classification framework was built to diagnose cytomegalovirus status from the catalog of TCR beta chain sequences. Sourced from immuneACCESS, this table was stored by TCRdb with only in-frame sequences that have V and J called. A share of the clones is absent; for the studies checked, an unresolved V gene accounts for under half, and the remainder has no known explanation. V and J calls and clone size come straight from that table; D and trimming were deduced from the DNA. Present in this sample are 200,000 to 250,000 clones, roughly 83% of which were seen just once. 5.5% to 7% of the sample belongs to the ten largest clones. This clone was detected only once. Which antigen it targets is not known. No base qualities exist here, and no much larger clone lies one base off it.

The chain links TRBV28 with TRBJ1-2; the D gene is perhaps TRBD1, from 5 matching bases. This clonotype was obtained from a woman aged 18-29 years in good health and CMV-seronegative. The sample consisted of PBMCs. The sequence in DNA is TGTGCCAGCGGTAGGGACCCCATCTCTACCTTC. It encodes CASGRDPISTF.